This record looks at one T cell receptor beta chain sequence and its context. The antigen it binds to is not known. No much larger clonotype is one base removed from it; base qualities were not supplied. The data originate from a study of control samples from healthy donors and cancer patients (dated by TCRdb to 2018 to 2021). V is shortened by 3 bases, J by 6 bases, and the region joining them spans 19 bases. Counted from cysteine to phenylalanine, this CDR3 has 16 amino acids. Solely the CDR3 DNA is kept, with 48 bases framed from the first base. For CDR1 and CDR2, the germline V gene lists LGHNA and YNFKEQ. The library was generated by the immunoSEQ multiplex PCR assay. Entries here come from immuneACCESS through TCRdb and include only in-frame sequences with V and J called. Some clones fail to appear in such tables; in the studies checked, an unresolved V gene covers under half of the shortfall, and the cause of the remainder is unknown. The sample records tens of thousands of clones, approximately 90% of which are singletons. The ten most abundant clones make up approximately 7.2% of the sample.

The rearranged chain carries TRBV4-2 and TRBJ2-3; TRBD2 is a possible D gene, resting on 6 matching bases. Sequenced input: blood. This receptor was taken from a man aged 50-60 years in good health. CDR3 region: CASSQSGGDPTDTQYF. The nucleotide sequence is TGTGCCAGCAGCCAGTCAGGAGGGGATCCCACCGATACGCAGTATTTT.